Below, one T cell receptor beta chain is given with its context. Cohort 3 recovery required two negative PCRs, clearance, or symptom resolution. The data originate from a study of blood T cell repertoires in COVID-19. Looking at the study overall: The cDNA or gDNA used as material had been derived from T cells, B-cell-depleted T cells, or PBMCs.

Generated by immunoSEQ multiplex PCR, the TCRdb table keeps only in-frame clones and is missing some. The sample contains around 250,000 clones, 80% to 85% of which appear only once. The ends lost 6 bases at V and 1 base at J; junction bases unmatched: 2. The CDR3 totals 14 residues. Germline V lookup: CDR1 SNHLY, CDR2 FYNNEI. This sequence joins TRBV2 and TRBJ1-5; TRBD1 agrees at 8 bases. The sample taken for sequencing was PBMCs or T cells enriched from blood (not recorded which). The clonotype was recovered from a man over 45 who had recovered from COVID-19. CDR3 region: CASRGDRSNQPQHF. In nucleotides, the CDR3 is TGTGCCAGCAGGGGGGACAGGAGCAATCAGCCCCAGCATTTT.